This T cell receptor beta chain came from a study of early T cells in non-severe SARS-CoV-2 infection (dated by TCRdb to 2020 to 2022). Notes on the research overall: TCR sequencing used bulk RNA from unsorted whole blood, so alpha and beta chains could not be paired.

The study was a case-control design nested within a healthcare worker cohort in London, UK, with weekly nasopharyngeal swab PCR tests and blood sampling. Between 23 and 31 March 2020, the week of the UK lockdown, healthcare workers were enrolled and then followed up weekly for as long as 16 weeks. Overall results and qualifications from the work: VDJdb matching was skewed toward anti-spike CD8 responses and likely underestimated virus-specific expansions, missing private and CD4 specificities.

This clonotype has at least ten counts. Its antigen is unknown. No base quality information exists; no much larger clone differs at one position. The library came from 5' RACE. The run used a NextSeq 500. To correct for sequencing error and PCR bias, the TCR library protocol tagged individual cDNA molecules with unique molecular identifiers. Sequencing covered both TCR alpha and beta chains, and within each sample the abundances of alpha and beta sequences were tightly co-correlated. As for the authors' bioinformatics: Decombinator V4 was used to annotate the V gene, J gene and CDR3 of the TCR sequences. TCRs were defined as expanded if a significant change between any two time points was detected under a Poisson model with p below 0.0001. TCR abundances were normalised to the total number of TCRs sequenced in each sample and reported as counts per million. A search of VDJdb, accessed on 1 November 2021, was run for TCRs annotated to CMV, EBV and SARS-CoV-2, with TCRs annotated for multiple antigens excluded. The public reads were reanalyzed by TCRdb: fastp trimming at Q25, MiXCR alignment, in-frame beta chains only. Rows matching on CDR3 protein sequence are summarized as one entry with the most common DNA and genes. The V and J calls and clone size are TCRdb's, not the authors'. The sample table lists about 42,000 distinct CDR3 sequences, around 6.3% of them with a count of one. In total, the top ten clones hold about 7.8% of the sample.

The sequence was collected from an adult who was a healthcare worker with PCR-confirmed SARS-CoV-2 infection or an uninfected control (not recorded which). Specimen: whole blood, collected at baseline.

The DNA sequence is given as TGCAGTGCTAGTAGTAGCGGGGGGCCGAGCTCCTACAATGAGCAGTTCTTC. Translated, it reads CSASSSGGPSSYNEQFF. The chain is made from TRBV20-1 and TRBJ2-1, with 10 central nucleotides matching TRBD2. After removal of 3 bases from V and 0 bases from J, the junction retains 8 bases not matched to a gene. Via the germline V gene (reference sequence), CDR1 is DFQATT and CDR2 SNEGSKA. Including cysteine and phenylalanine, the CDR3 has 17 amino acids. The only DNA kept is the CDR3, 51 bases in frame from the first base.